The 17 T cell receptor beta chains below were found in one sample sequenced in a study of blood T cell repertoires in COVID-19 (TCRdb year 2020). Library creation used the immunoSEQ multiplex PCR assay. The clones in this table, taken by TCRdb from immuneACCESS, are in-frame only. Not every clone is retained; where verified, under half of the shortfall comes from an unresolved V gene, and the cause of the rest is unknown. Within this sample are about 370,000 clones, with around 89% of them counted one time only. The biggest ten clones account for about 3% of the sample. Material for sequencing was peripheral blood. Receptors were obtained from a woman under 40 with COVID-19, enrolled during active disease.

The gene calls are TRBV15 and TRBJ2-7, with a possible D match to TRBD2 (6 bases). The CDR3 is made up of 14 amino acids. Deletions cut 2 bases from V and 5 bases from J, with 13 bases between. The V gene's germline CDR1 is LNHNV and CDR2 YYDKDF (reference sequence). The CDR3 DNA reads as TGTGCCACCAGCAGATTGGAGGGACTGGACGAGCAGTACTTC. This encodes CATSRLEGLDEQYF.

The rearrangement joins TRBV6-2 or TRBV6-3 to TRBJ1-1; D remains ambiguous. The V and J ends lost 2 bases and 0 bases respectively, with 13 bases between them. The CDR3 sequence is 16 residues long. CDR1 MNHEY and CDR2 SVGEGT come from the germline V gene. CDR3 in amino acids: CASSYQDPVLNTEAFF. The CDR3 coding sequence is TGTGCCAGCAGTTACCAGGATCCGGTTTTGAACACTGAAGCTTTCTTT.

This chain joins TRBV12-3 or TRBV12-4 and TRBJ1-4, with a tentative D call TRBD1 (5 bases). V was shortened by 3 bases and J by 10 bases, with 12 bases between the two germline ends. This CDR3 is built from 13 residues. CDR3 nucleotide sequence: TGTGCCAGCAGTTTCGGCAGGGAGGGAAAACTGTTTTTT. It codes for CASSFGREGKLFF.

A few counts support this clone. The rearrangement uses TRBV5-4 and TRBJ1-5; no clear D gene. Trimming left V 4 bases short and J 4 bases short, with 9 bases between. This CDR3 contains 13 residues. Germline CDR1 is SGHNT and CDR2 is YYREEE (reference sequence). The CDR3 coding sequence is TGTGCCAGCAGCCTCGATCTAAATCAGCCCCAGCATTTT. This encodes CASSLDLNQPQHF.

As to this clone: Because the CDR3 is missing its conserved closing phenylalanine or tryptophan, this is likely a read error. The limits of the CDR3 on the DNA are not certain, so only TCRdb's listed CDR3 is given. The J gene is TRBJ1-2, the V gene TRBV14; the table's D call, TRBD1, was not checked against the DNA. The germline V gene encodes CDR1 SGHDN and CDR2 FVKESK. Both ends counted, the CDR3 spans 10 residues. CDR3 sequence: CASSHDRDSV.

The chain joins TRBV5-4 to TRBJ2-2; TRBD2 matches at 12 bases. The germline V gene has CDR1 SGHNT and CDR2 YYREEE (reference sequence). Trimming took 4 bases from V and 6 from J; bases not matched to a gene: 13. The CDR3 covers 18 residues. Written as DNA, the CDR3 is TGTGCCAGCAGCCCCCCGGCGCTAGCGGGGGGGCACGCCGGGGAGCTGTTTTTT. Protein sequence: CASSPPALAGGHAGELFF.

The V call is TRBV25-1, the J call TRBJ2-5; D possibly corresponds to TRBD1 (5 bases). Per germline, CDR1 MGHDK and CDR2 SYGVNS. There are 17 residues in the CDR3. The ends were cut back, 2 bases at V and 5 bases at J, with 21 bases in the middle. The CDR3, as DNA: TGTGCCAGCAGTGAAGATCCAGGCAGGGCCAAGTGGGAGACCCAGTACTTC. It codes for CASSEDPGRAKWETQYF.

This chain's CDR3 is CASSSGNTIYF. The CDR3 coding sequence is TGTGCCAGCAGTTCAGGGAACACCATATATTTT. The genes are TRBV27 and TRBJ1-3; weak D call: TRBD1 (5 bases). Germline CDR1 MNHEY, CDR2 SMNVEV (reference sequence). This CDR3 has 11 amino acids. V lost 4 bases and J lost 7, with 5 bases in between.

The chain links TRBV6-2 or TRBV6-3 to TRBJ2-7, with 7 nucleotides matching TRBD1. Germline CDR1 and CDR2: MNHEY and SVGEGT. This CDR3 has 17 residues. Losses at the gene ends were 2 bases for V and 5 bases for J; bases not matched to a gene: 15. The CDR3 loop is CASSYRPRGGVSNEQYF. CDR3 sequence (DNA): TGTGCCAGCAGTTACCGGCCCCGAGGGGGCGTATCGAACGAGCAGTACTTC.

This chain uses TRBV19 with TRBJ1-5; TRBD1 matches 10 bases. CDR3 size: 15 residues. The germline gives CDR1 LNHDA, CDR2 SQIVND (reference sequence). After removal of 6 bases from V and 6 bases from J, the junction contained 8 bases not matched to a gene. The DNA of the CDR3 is TGTGCCAGTAGAGCCCGGGACAGGGGTGGTCAGCCCCAGCATTTT. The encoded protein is CASRARDRGGQPQHF.

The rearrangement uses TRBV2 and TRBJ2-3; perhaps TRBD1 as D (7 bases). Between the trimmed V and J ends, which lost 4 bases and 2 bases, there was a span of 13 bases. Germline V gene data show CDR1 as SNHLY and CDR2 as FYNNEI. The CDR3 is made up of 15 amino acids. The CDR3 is CASSVAGGNTDTQYF. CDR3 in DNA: TGTGCCAGCAGTGTGGCAGGGGGGAACACAGATACGCAGTATTTT.

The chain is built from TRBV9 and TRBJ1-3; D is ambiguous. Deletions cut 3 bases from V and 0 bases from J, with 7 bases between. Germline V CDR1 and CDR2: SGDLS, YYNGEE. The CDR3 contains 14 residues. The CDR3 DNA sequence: TGTGCCAGCAGCGCCCGGGGCTCTGGAAACACCATATATTTT. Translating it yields CASSARGSGNTIYF.

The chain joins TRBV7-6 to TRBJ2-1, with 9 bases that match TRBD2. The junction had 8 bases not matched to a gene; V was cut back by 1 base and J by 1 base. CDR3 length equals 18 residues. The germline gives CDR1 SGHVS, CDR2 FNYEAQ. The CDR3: CASSLGNGAGGSYNEQFF. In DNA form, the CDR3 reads TGTGCCAGCAGCTTAGGGAATGGGGCGGGAGGGTCCTACAATGAGCAGTTCTTC.

The CDR3 here is CASRRDYLLNNEQFF. The CDR3 nucleotides read TGTGCCAGCAGGAGGGACTACCTATTGAACAATGAGCAGTTCTTC. J is TRBJ2-1 and V is TRBV6-5, with 7 bases lining up with TRBD2. The CDR3 extends over 15 amino acids. V shed 6 bases, J shed 5 bases, and the junction held 10 bases outside the gene matches. Germline CDR1 reads MNHEY; CDR2 reads SVGAGI.

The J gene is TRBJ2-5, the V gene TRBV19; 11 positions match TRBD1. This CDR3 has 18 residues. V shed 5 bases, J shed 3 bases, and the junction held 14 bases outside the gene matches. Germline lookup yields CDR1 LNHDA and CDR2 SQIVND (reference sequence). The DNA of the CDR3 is TGTGCCAGTAGTCCCCGGGACAGGGGGATTTATGGGGAAGAGACCCAGTACTTC. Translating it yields CASSPRDRGIYGEETQYF.

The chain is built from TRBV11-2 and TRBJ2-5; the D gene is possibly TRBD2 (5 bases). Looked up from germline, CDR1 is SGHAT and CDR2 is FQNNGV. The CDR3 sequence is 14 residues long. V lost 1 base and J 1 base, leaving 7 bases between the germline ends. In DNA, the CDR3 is TGTGCCAGCAGCTTAGGTGGAGGCCAAGAGACCCAGTACTTC. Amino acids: CASSLGGGQETQYF. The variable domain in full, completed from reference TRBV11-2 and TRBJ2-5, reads EAGVAQSPRYKIIEKRQSVAFWCNPISGHATLYWYQQILGQGPKLLIQFQNNGVVDDSQLPKDRFSAERLKGVDSTLKIQPAKLEDSAVYLCASSLGGGQETQYFGPGTRLLVL.

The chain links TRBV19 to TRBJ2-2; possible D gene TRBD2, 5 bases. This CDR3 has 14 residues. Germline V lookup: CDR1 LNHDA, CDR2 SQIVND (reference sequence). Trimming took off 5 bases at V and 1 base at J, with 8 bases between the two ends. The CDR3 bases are TGTGCCAGTAGTCCACGGGGGAACACCGGGGAGCTGTTTTTT. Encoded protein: CASSPRGNTGELFF.